These 11 T cell receptor beta chains were all obtained from the same sample, sequenced in a study of blood T cell repertoires in COVID-19. Profiled with immunoSEQ multiplex PCR; TCRdb holds only in-frame clones, not every one. In the table there are 30,000 to 50,000 clones, roughly 94% of which are singletons. The specimen sequenced was peripheral blood. The receptor source for this set is a human donor with active COVID-19. The donor label of this sample is uncertain.

The chain recombines TRBV24-1 with TRBJ2-5, with D uncertain. Germline CDR1 is KGHDR and CDR2 is SFDVKD. This CDR3 comprises 11 residues. V shed 7 bases and J shed 3 bases, with 5 bases lying between them. The CDR3 region is CATSTEETQYF. Written as DNA, the CDR3 is TGTGCCACCAGCACTGAAGAGACCCAGTACTTC.

V gene TRBV19 combines with J gene TRBJ2-7; D might be TRBD1 (5 bases). The CDR3 is 13 amino acids. V was clipped by 7 bases and J by 4 bases, with 14 bases between them. Germline V gene lookup returns CDR1 LNHDA and CDR2 SQIVND (reference sequence). The CDR3 here is CASTPRQSYEQYF. For the CDR3, the DNA is TGTGCCAGTACCCCACGACAGTCTTACGAGCAGTACTTC. The full variable domain, completed using reference TRBV19 and TRBJ2-7, is DGGITQSPKYLFRKEGQNVTLSCEQNLNHDAMYWYRQDPGQGLRLIYYSQIVNDFQKGDIAEGYSVSREKKESFPLTVTSAQKNPTAFYLCASTPRQSYEQYFGPGTRLTVT.

This sequence joins TRBV3-1 (or the pseudogene TRBV3-2) and TRBJ2-7, with TRBD2 as a possible D gene (6 bases). CDR3 length: 14 residues. The germline V gene has CDR1 LGHDT and CDR2 YNNKEL (reference sequence). The germline V and J ends were trimmed by 7 bases and 3 bases, with 16 bases remaining between them. As DNA, the CDR3 is TGTGCCAGCACCGTACACCGGGGGAACTACGAGCAGTACTTC. This translates into CASTVHRGNYEQYF.

This rearrangement joins TRBV14 to TRBJ2-3; TRBD2 matches at 10 bases. CDR1 and CDR2 (germline): SGHDN, FVKESK. This CDR3 region has 15 residues. Unmatched junction bases numbered 6, after V lost 8 bases and J lost 1 base. CDR3 sequence reads: CASGPGTSGTDTQYF. CDR3 coding DNA: TGTGCCAGCGGGCCCGGGACTAGCGGCACAGATACGCAGTATTTT. The whole variable domain, filled in from reference TRBV14 and TRBJ2-3, reads EAGVTQFPSHSVIEKGQTVTLRCDPISGHDNLYWYRRVMGKEIKFLLHFVKESKQDESGMPNNRFLAERTGGTYSTLKVQPAELEDSGVYFCASGPGTSGTDTQYFGPGTRLTVL.

V gene TRBV29-1 combines with J gene TRBJ2-1, with 8 bases fitting TRBD2. J was trimmed by 5 bases and V by 4 bases; bases with no gene match: 7. This CDR3 comprises 14 residues. Germline CDR1 and CDR2: SQVTM and ANQGSEA. CDR3 residues: CSVAVTSENNEQFF. In nucleotides, the CDR3 is TGCAGCGTTGCAGTGACTAGCGAAAACAATGAGCAGTTCTTC.

The chain combines TRBV3-1 (or the pseudogene TRBV3-2) with TRBJ2-7, with TRBD2 matching over 7 bases. Germline V CDR1 and CDR2: LGHDT, YNNKEL (reference sequence). The CDR3 consists of 14 residues. The V and J ends lost 4 bases and 4 bases, in that order; junction bases with no gene match: 7. The CDR3, as DNA: TGTGCCAGCAGCCGAGTGGTGGGGGGGTACGAGCAGTACTTC. Protein product: CASSRVVGGYEQYF.

Only a few counts were recorded for this clone. In DNA form, the CDR3 reads TGTGCCAGTCGGGAGATCGATTCACCCCTCCACTTT. Its protein is CASREIDSPLHF. The chain uses TRBV27 and TRBJ1-6, with D hard to call. This CDR3 has 12 residues. From germline, CDR1 is MNHEY and CDR2 SMNVEV (reference sequence). The V end was cut by 9 bases, the J end by 8 bases, with 11 bases between.

The CDR3 sequence: CASRIHTGMDLGYTF. CDR3 DNA sequence: TGTGCCAGCAGAATTCATACCGGGATGGACCTTGGCTACACCTTC. The rearrangement uses TRBV6-6 and TRBJ1-2, with no clear D. Germline CDR1 reads MNHNY; CDR2 reads SVGAGI (reference sequence). The CDR3 runs to 15 residues. Trimming took 6 bases from V and 7 from J, leaving 21 bases between them.

This chain links TRBV19 with TRBJ2-1; the match to TRBD1 covers 8 bases. The germline CDR1 and CDR2 sequences are LNHDA and SQIVND (reference sequence). V dropped 3 bases and J dropped 4; count of bases not matched to a gene: 5. The CDR3 totals 15 residues. The CDR3 reads CASSITGTGYNEQFF. As DNA, the CDR3 is TGTGCCAGTAGTATCACCGGGACAGGTTACAATGAGCAGTTCTTC.

V and J are TRBV21-1 and TRBJ1-1; the DNA was not used to check the table's D call, TRBD1. TRBV21-1 is a pseudogene. The CDR3 is 17 residues long. This CDR3 is CASSKGPTGPMNTEAFF. CDR3 in DNA: TGTGCCAGCAGCAAAGGCCCGACAGGGCCTATGAACACTGAAGCTTTCTTT.

The chain carries TRBV7-9 and TRBJ1-2, with 8 bases lining up with TRBD1. V dropped 5 bases and J dropped 3; count of bases not matched to a gene: 5. There are 14 residues in the CDR3. Per germline, CDR1 SEHNR and CDR2 FQNEAQ (reference sequence). The CDR3 coding sequence is TGTGCCAGCAGCCCTGGACAGGGTGACTATGGCTACACCTTC. It encodes CASSPGQGDYGYTF.